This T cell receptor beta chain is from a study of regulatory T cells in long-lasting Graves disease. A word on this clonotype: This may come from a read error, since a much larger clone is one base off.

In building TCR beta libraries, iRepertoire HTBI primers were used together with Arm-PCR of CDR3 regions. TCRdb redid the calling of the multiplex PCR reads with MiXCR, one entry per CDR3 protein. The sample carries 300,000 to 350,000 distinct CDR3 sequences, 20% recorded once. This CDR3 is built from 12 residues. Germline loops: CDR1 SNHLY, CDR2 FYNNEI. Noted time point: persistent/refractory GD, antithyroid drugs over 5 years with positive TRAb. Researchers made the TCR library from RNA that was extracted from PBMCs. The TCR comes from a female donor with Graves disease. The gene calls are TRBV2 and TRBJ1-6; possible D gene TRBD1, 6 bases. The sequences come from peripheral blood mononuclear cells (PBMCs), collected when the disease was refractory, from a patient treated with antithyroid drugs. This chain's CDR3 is CARSGAGVPLHF. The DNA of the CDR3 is TGTGCCCGCAGTGGGGCAGGGGTTCCCCTCCACTTT.